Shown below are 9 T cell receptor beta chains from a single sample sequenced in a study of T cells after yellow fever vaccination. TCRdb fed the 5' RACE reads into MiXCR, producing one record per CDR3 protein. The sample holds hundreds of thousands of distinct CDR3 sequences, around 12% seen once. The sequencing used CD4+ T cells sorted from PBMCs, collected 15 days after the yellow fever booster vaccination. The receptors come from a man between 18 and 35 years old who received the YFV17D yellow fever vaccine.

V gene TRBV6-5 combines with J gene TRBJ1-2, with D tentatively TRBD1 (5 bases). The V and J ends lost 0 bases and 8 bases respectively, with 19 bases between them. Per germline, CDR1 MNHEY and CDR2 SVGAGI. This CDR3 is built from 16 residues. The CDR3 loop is CASSYSTGLTARGYTF. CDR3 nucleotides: TGTGCCAGCAGTTACTCGACGGGACTTACGGCGAGGGGCTACACCTTC.

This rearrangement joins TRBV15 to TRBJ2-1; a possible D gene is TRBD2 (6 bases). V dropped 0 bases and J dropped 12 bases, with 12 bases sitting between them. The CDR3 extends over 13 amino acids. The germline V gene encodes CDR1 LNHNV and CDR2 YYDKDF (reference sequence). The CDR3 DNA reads TGTGCCACCAGCAGAGATGGGCGGGGTAGGCAGTTCTTC. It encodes CATSRDGRGRQFF.

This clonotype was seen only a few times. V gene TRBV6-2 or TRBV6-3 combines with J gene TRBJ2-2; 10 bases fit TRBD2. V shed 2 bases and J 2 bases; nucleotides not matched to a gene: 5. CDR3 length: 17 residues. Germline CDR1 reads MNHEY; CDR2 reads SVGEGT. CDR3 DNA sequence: TGTGCCAGCAGTTACAGTCTAGCGGGGGCCAACACCGGGGAGCTGTTTTTT. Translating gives CASSYSLAGANTGELFF.

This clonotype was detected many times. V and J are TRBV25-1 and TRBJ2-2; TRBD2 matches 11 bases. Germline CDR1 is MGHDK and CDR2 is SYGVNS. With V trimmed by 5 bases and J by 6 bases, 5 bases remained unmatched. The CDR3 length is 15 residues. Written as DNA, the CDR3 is TGTGCCAGCAGTTTTAGCGGGGGGGCGCCCGGGGAGCTGTTTTTT. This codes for CASSFSGGAPGELFF.

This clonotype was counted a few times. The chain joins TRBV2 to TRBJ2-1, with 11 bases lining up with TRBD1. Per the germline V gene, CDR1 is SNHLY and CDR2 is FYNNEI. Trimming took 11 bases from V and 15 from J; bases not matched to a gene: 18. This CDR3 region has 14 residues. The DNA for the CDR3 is TGTGCCGGATCCCGCGGGGGACAGGGGGGTATGCGGTTCTTC. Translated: CAGSRGGQGGMRFF. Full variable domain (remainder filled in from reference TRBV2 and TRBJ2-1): EPEVTQTPSHQVTQMGQEVILRCVPISNHLYFYWYRQILGQKVEFLVSFYNNEISEKSEIFDDQFSVERPDGSNFTLKIRSTKLEDSAMYFCAGSRGGQGGMRFFGPGTRLTVL.

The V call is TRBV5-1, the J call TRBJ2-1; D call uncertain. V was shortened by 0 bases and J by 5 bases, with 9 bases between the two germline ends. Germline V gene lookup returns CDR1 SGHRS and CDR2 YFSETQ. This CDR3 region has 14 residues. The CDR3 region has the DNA TGCGCCAGCAGCTTGGTCCAGGCCAACAATGAGCAGTTCTTC. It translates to CASSLVQANNEQFF.

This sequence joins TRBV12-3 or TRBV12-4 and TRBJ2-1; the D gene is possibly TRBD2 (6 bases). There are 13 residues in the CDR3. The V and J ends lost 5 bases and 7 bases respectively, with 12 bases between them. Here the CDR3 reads CASSLRLVNEQFF. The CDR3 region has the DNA TGTGCCAGCAGTCTTAGACTAGTGAATGAGCAGTTCTTC.

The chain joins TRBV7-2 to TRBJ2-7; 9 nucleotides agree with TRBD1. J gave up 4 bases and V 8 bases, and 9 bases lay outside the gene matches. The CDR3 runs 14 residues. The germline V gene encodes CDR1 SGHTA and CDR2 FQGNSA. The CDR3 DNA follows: TGTGCCAGCCCCATAACAGGGGGCAAGTACGAGCAGTACGTC. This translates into CASPITGGKYEQYV.

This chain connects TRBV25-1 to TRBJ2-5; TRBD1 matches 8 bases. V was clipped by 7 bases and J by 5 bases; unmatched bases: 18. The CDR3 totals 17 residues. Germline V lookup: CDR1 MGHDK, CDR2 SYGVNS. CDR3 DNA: TGTGCCAGCACTTTACAGGGGGACCCTATTTTCCCGGAGACCCAGTACTTC. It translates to CASTLQGDPIFPETQYF.